The clone carrying this T cell receptor beta chain has just a few counts. Its target is unknown. The data stem from a study of post-analysis software for immune sequencing data. Study-level points and caveats: Strong same-batch co-clustering of samples appeared with F measure clustering. About five TRBV segments were more frequent in patients than controls; TRBV5-6, TRBV5-1 and TRBV20-1 belonged to this group. Diversity measured as normalized Chao1 was significantly lower in multiple sclerosis patients than in controls.

The germline V gene has CDR1 SGHDN and CDR2 FVKESK. This CDR3 comprises 14 residues. J gave up 7 bases and V 5 bases, and 9 bases lay outside the gene matches. Unique molecular identifiers were built into the TCR beta cDNA libraries. Input amounts of about 0.85 to 10 million T cells were used. These gave 500,000 or so cDNA molecules, so each molecule approximated one T cell. From the PCR reads, TCRdb called clonotypes with MiXCR, one entry per CDR3 protein. The repertoire holds about 820,000 distinct CDR3 sequences, with about 50% as singletons. The chain combines TRBV14 with TRBJ1-2; 8 bases agree with TRBD1. The sequence derives from a girl aged 5-17 years with multiple sclerosis. Sequenced input: blood. CDR3 bases: TGTGCCAGCAGCACAAGTACAGGGGGTAGTGGCTACACCTTC. It is translated as CASSTSTGGSGYTF.